Each of the 30 T cell receptor beta chains below was sequenced from the same sample in a study of shared clonotypes between healthy human individuals. Clones were sequenced by immunoSEQ multiplex PCR, and TCRdb holds only the in-frame ones, with some missing. Of about 560,000 clones in the sample, around three quarters were seen once. Source material: PBMCs. All receptors come from a woman between 40 and 50 years old in good health. Some clones in this sample may be carry-over from other donors' samples.

The rearrangement joins TRBV25-1 to TRBJ1-2; 9 nucleotides agree with TRBD1. The CDR3 covers 12 residues. The J segment lost 8 bases and the V segment lost 7 bases, leaving 5 bases of the junction unmatched. Germline CDR1 is MGHDK and CDR2 is SYGVNS. The CDR3 is CASKQGAYGYTF. CDR3 bases: TGTGCCAGCAAACAGGGGGCTTACGGCTACACCTTC.

The rearrangement links TRBV18 to TRBJ2-5, with D uncertain. The CDR3 contains 14 residues. CDR1 and CDR2 from the germline V gene are KGHSH and LQKENI. Trimming shortened V by 0 bases and J by 2 bases, and 7 bases separated the two germline ends. The CDR3 sequence is CASSPPLSQETQYF. In nucleotides, the CDR3 is TGTGCCAGCTCACCACCGCTCAGTCAAGAGACCCAGTACTTC.

V gene TRBV11-2 combines with J gene TRBJ2-7; D is unclear. CDR1 is SGHAT and CDR2 is FQNNGV in the germline V gene. V gave up 8 bases and J gave up 2 bases, with 16 bases separating them. The length of the CDR3 is 14 residues. The CDR3 reads CASRQGPTTYEQYF. In nucleotides, the CDR3 is TGTGCCAGCCGTCAAGGCCCGACCACCTACGAGCAGTACTTC.

This sequence joins TRBV13 and TRBJ2-1; D unresolved. V dropped 7 bases and J dropped 8 bases, with 15 bases sitting between them. The CDR3 is 13 amino acids. CDR1 and CDR2 (germline): PRHDT, FYEKMQ (reference sequence). The CDR3 spells CASKARVAHEQFF. The CDR3 DNA reads TGTGCCAGCAAGGCTAGAGTCGCCCATGAGCAGTTCTTC. Drawing the rest from reference TRBV13 and TRBJ2-1, the complete variable domain is AAGVIQSPRHLIKEKRETATLKCYPIPRHDTVYWYQQGPGQDPQFLISFYEKMQSDKGSIPDRFSAQQFSDYHSELNMSSLELGDSALYFCASKARVAHEQFFGPGTRLTVL.

CDR3 coding DNA: TGTGCCGGGTTAGGGGGGATGAGCCACGAGCAGTACTTC. Amino acid sequence: CAGLGGMSHEQYF. This chain connects TRBV2 to TRBJ2-5, with D perhaps matching TRBD1 or TRBD2 (6 bases each). The end of the DNA is better explained by TRBJ2-7, so the J call may be wrong. CDR3 length equals 13 residues. Germline V gene data show CDR1 as SNHLY and CDR2 as FYNNEI.

This chain connects TRBV19 to TRBJ2-2; the match to TRBD2 covers 14 bases. Germline CDR1 and CDR2: LNHDA and SQIVND (reference sequence). V lost 1 base and J lost 6; bases outside the gene matches: 10. This CDR3 has 19 residues. CDR3 DNA: TGTGCCAGTAGTATAGCGGGGACTAGCGGGAGTATATTCCCCGGGGAGCTGTTTTTT. It is translated as CASSIAGTSGSIFPGELFF.

CDR3 coding DNA: TGTGCCAGCAGCCGAACAGGGGAGGCCTACGAGCAGTACTTC. This translates into CASSRTGEAYEQYF. This chain joins TRBV11-2 and TRBJ2-7; possible D gene TRBD1, 7 bases. Germline V gene data show CDR1 as SGHAT and CDR2 as FQNNGV. This CDR3 spans 14 amino acids. Trimming took 5 bases from V and 2 from J, leaving 13 bases between them.

The V gene is TRBV28, the J gene TRBJ2-5; TRBD2 aligns across 9 bases. CDR1 is MDHEN, CDR2 SYDVKM, per germline. V was pared by 2 bases and J by 1 base, with 2 bases of the junction left unmatched. The CDR3 has 15 amino acids. CDR3 in amino acids: CASSLAGGLQETQYF. In nucleotides, the CDR3 is TGTGCCAGCAGTTTAGCGGGAGGGCTCCAAGAGACCCAGTACTTC. Complete variable domain (other parts from reference TRBV28 and TRBJ2-5): DVKVTQSSRYLVKRTGEKVFLECVQDMDHENMFWYRQDPGLGLRLIYFSYDVKMKEKGDIPEGYSVSREKKERFSLILESASTNQTSMYLCASSLAGGLQETQYFGPGTRLLVL.

The chain combines TRBV28 with TRBJ2-1; 13 bases are shared with TRBD2. Trimming took 5 bases from V and 6 from J; bases not matched to a gene: 13. CDR3 size: 18 residues. Germline lookup yields CDR1 MDHEN and CDR2 SYDVKM. The CDR3 here is CASSQLAGGPRNGNEQFF. The CDR3 nucleotides are TGTGCCAGCAGTCAACTAGCGGGAGGGCCCCGGAATGGCAATGAGCAGTTCTTC. Full variable domain (rest looked up from reference TRBV28 and TRBJ2-1): DVKVTQSSRYLVKRTGEKVFLECVQDMDHENMFWYRQDPGLGLRLIYFSYDVKMKEKGDIPEGYSVSREKKERFSLILESASTNQTSMYLCASSQLAGGPRNGNEQFFGPGTRLTVL.

The chain is built from TRBV5-4 and TRBJ2-2, with D possibly TRBD2 on 6 matching bases. Germline V gene data show CDR1 as SGHNT and CDR2 as YYREEE (reference sequence). V was pared by 2 bases and J by 1 base, with 21 bases between. The CDR3 spans 19 residues. The DNA of the CDR3 is TGTGCCAGCAGCTTAAAATCCGGGACTCATTATGGGAACACCGGGGAGCTGTTTTTT. Residues: CASSLKSGTHYGNTGELFF. Looking up the rest from reference TRBV5-4 and TRBJ2-2 gives the full variable domain: ETGVTQSPTHLIKTRGQQVTLRCSSQSGHNTVSWYQQALGQGPQFIFQYYREEENGRGNFPPRFSGLQFPNYSSELNVNALELDDSALYLCASSLKSGTHYGNTGELFFGEGSRLTVL.

The chain recombines TRBV6-1 with TRBJ2-5; the D is unclear. The V end was cut by 8 bases, the J end by 3 bases, with 13 bases between. CDR3 length: 13 residues. CDR1 and CDR2 (germline): MNHNS, SASEGT. In nucleotides, the CDR3 is TGTGCCAGCTCCCCTAGTCTGGAAGAGACCCAGTACTTC. Translating it yields CASSPSLEETQYF.

This chain uses TRBV7-2 with TRBJ2-2; the D is unclear. V shed 6 bases and J shed 0 bases, with 8 bases lying between them. CDR1 SGHTA and CDR2 FQGNSA come from the germline V gene. The CDR3 spans 14 residues. The CDR3 DNA reads TGTGCCAGCAGTTGGGCGGCGAACACCGGGGAGCTGTTTTTT. As protein: CASSWAANTGELFF.

The gene calls are TRBV10-3 and TRBJ2-7; perhaps TRBD1 as D (6 bases). Germline V gives CDR1 ENHRY, CDR2 SYGVKD. This CDR3 comprises 14 residues. V shed 0 bases and J shed 5 bases, with 11 bases lying between them. CDR3 protein: CAISESGAADEQYF. DNA of the CDR3: TGTGCCATCAGTGAGTCGGGGGCCGCAGACGAGCAGTACTTC.

On this clone: This specimen includes other DNA sequences encoding the same CDR3. This chain connects TRBV5-1 to TRBJ2-7; D may be TRBD1 (5 bases). The CDR3 totals 14 residues. Germline V gene lookup returns CDR1 SGHRS and CDR2 YFSETQ. The V end was cut by 0 bases, the J end by 2 bases, with 9 bases between. The CDR3 loop is CASSLDRGAYEQYF. DNA of the CDR3: TGCGCCAGCAGCTTGGATAGGGGCGCCTACGAGCAGTACTTC. Using reference TRBV5-1 and TRBJ2-7 for the parts outside the CDR3, the full variable domain is KAGVTQTPRYLIKTRGQQVTLSCSPISGHRSVSWYQQTPGQGLQFLFEYFSETQRNKGNFPGRFSGRQFSNSRSEMNVSTLELGDSALYLCASSLDRGAYEQYFGPGTRLTVT.

V usage is TRBV19 and J usage is TRBJ1-2, with a possible D match to TRBD1 (5 bases). Germline CDR1 is LNHDA and CDR2 is SQIVND (reference sequence). This CDR3 has 14 residues. With 1 base removed from V and 3 bases from J, the gap between germline ends came to 9 bases. CDR3 protein: CASSIVGADYGYTF. CDR3 in DNA: TGTGCCAGTAGTATAGTAGGGGCAGACTATGGCTACACCTTC.

As concerns this clone: Just one base apart from a much larger clone, this may be a read error. Distinct nucleotide sequences in the sample also encode this CDR3. The chain has TRBV28 and TRBJ1-4; 7 positions agree with TRBD1. J was trimmed by 6 bases and V by 6 bases; bases with no gene match: 10. Looked up from germline, CDR1 is MDHEN and CDR2 is SYDVKM. The CDR3 totals 15 residues. Here the CDR3 DNA reads TGTGCCAGCAGCCAACACGGGACAGTATATGAAAAACTGTTTTTT. Amino acid sequence: CASSQHGTVYEKLFF.

The gene calls are TRBV7-2 and TRBJ2-7, with D possibly matching TRBD2 (7 bases). Germline-derived CDR1 and CDR2 are SGHTA and FQGNSA. The CDR3 totals 16 residues. Trimming pared 1 base from V and 1 base from J, leaving 14 bases between. Here the CDR3 DNA reads TGTGCCAGCAGCTTAGATGGGGGGGCCCAGTCCTACGAGCAGTACTTC. It encodes CASSLDGGAQSYEQYF. The full variable domain, in which reference TRBV7-2 and TRBJ2-7 provide the parts outside the CDR3, is GAGVSQSPSNKVTEKGKDVELRCDPISGHTALYWYRQSLGQGLEFLIYFQGNSAPDKSGLPSDRFSAERTGGSVSTLTIQRTQQEDSAVYLCASSLDGGAQSYEQYFGPGTRLTVT.

This chain joins TRBV30 and TRBJ1-6, with D perhaps matching TRBD1 (6 bases). Looked up from germline, CDR1 is GTSNPN and CDR2 is SVGIG (reference sequence). This CDR3 comprises 12 residues. Trimming pared 3 bases from V and 14 bases from J, leaving 14 bases between. Written as DNA, the CDR3 is TGTGCCTGGAGCGCGAGAGGGGGGTCCCTCCACTTT. This codes for CAWSARGGSLHF.

The genes are TRBV27 and TRBJ1-5; D remains unclear. The ends were cut back, 6 bases at V and 0 bases at J, with 9 bases in the middle. Germline CDR1 and CDR2: MNHEY and SMNVEV (reference sequence). The CDR3 is made up of 14 amino acids. The CDR3 DNA follows: TGTGCCAGCAGCGCAGGATATAGCAATCAGCCCCAGCATTTT. This codes for CASSAGYSNQPQHF.

The chain employs TRBV2 and TRBJ2-3; 8 positions agree with TRBD2. The CDR3 contains 16 residues. CDR1 is SNHLY, CDR2 FYNNEI, per germline. V was pared by 4 bases and J by 2 bases, with 8 bases of the junction left unmatched. Written as DNA, the CDR3 is TGTGCCAGCAGTGCCGCGGGCGGGGGGTTCACAGATACGCAGTATTTT. The encoded protein is CASSAAGGGFTDTQYF.

As DNA, the CDR3 is TGTGCCAGCAGCACCCCCGGGAGATCGGCCCTCCACTTT. Its protein product is CASSTPGRSALHF. The genes are TRBV28 and TRBJ1-6; D not resolved. CDR3 size: 13 residues. Germline loops: CDR1 MDHEN, CDR2 SYDVKM. V dropped 6 bases and J dropped 14 bases, with 17 bases sitting between them.

J is TRBJ2-6 and V is TRBV6-1; TRBD1 agrees at 8 bases. V was pared by 6 bases and J by 3 bases, with 4 bases of the junction left unmatched. Looked up from germline, CDR1 is MNHNS and CDR2 is SASEGT. This CDR3 is built from 15 residues. The CDR3 nucleotides read TGTGCCAGCAGCGAGACAGGGGATGGGGCCAACGTCCTGACTTTC. Protein sequence: CASSETGDGANVLTF.

This clone has at least ten counts. This chain joins TRBV30 and TRBJ1-1; D possibly corresponds to TRBD1 (5 bases). V lost 5 bases and J lost 6, with 16 bases in between. Germline values: CDR1 GTSNPN, CDR2 SVGIG (reference sequence). CDR3 length equals 13 residues. CDR3 region: CAWSLTAGAEAFF. The CDR3 DNA is TGTGCCTGGTCCCTGACAGCTGGGGCTGAAGCTTTCTTT. The complete variable domain, with remaining parts taken from reference TRBV30 and TRBJ1-1, reads SQTIHQWPATLVQPVGSPLSLECTVEGTSNPNLYWYRQAAGRGLQLLFYSVGIGQISSEVPQNLSASRPQDRQFILSSKKLLLSDSGFYLCAWSLTAGAEAFFGQGTRLTVV.

V gene TRBV7-3 combines with J gene TRBJ2-7; the D is unclear. There are 14 residues in the CDR3. V gave up 5 bases and J gave up 0 bases, with 11 bases separating them. Germline V CDR1 and CDR2: SGHTA, FQGTGA. This chain's CDR3 is CASSLGPLSYEQYF. CDR3 in DNA: TGTGCCAGCAGCCTCGGTCCCCTCTCCTACGAGCAGTACTTC.

The rearrangement links TRBV4-2 to TRBJ2-1, with 8 nucleotides matching TRBD2. V trimming: 0 bases; J trimming: 8 bases; junction bases outside the gene matches: 15. Germline V gives CDR1 LGHNA, CDR2 YNFKEQ. CDR3 length: 18 amino acids. The CDR3 DNA follows: TGTGCCAGCAGCCAAGAGCGGAATAGCGGGACACCTTTCGATGAGCAGTTCTTC. This translates into CASSQERNSGTPFDEQFF.

The V call is TRBV15, the J call TRBJ2-3, with 11 bases matching TRBD1. The V gene's germline CDR1 is LNHNV and CDR2 YYDKDF (reference sequence). This CDR3 region has 16 residues. Trimming at V came to 4 bases and at J to 0 bases, leaving 3 bases not matched to a gene. The CDR3 DNA is TGTGCCACCAGCATCGGACAGGGGGCAAGCACAGATACGCAGTATTTT. Translating it yields CATSIGQGASTDTQYF.

The V call is TRBV7-3, the J call TRBJ1-1, with a possible D match to TRBD1 (6 bases). Trimming took 6 bases from V and 0 from J, leaving 11 bases between them. This CDR3 is built from 14 residues. Germline CDR1 SGHTA, CDR2 FQGTGA. CDR3 bases: TGTGCCAGCAGAAAGGACAGACTGAACACTGAAGCTTTCTTT. This codes for CASRKDRLNTEAFF.

The J gene is TRBJ1-5, the V gene TRBV30; D is unresolved. The CDR3 is 14 residues long. Trimming pared 0 bases from V and 9 bases from J, leaving 15 bases between. CDR1 and CDR2 from the germline V gene are GTSNPN and SVGIG (reference sequence). The CDR3 protein is CAWSVQGPGRPQHF. DNA for the CDR3: TGTGCCTGGAGTGTACAAGGCCCCGGTCGGCCCCAGCATTTT. Full variable domain (rest looked up from reference TRBV30 and TRBJ1-5): SQTIHQWPATLVQPVGSPLSLECTVEGTSNPNLYWYRQAAGRGLQLLFYSVGIGQISSEVPQNLSASRPQDRQFILSSKKLLLSDSGFYLCAWSVQGPGRPQHFGDGTRLSIL.

V and J are TRBV15 and TRBJ2-7; D unresolved. V was pared by 3 bases and J by 1 base, with 16 bases between. The CDR3 length is 16 residues. Germline V gene data show CDR1 as LNHNV and CDR2 as YYDKDF (reference sequence). For the CDR3, the DNA is TGTGCCACCAGCAGGCTGGACCTAGGCAGTTCCTACGAGCAGTACTTC. It codes for CATSRLDLGSSYEQYF.

Of note for this clone: One junction end disagrees with the germline gene, perhaps due to a read error. The chain has TRBV29-1 and TRBJ1-5; D is ambiguous. The CDR3 consists of 10 residues. CDR1 SQVTM and CDR2 ANQGSEA come from the germline V gene. This chain's CDR3 is CSVVDQAQHF. The CDR3 DNA is TGCAGCGTTGTGGATCAGGCCCAGCATTTT. Looking up the rest from reference TRBV29-1 and TRBJ1-5 gives the full variable domain: SAVISQKPSRDICQRGTSLTIQCQVDSQVTMMFWYRQQPGQSLTLIATANQGSEATYESGFVIDKFPISRPNLTFSTLTVSNMSPEDSSIYLCSVVDQAQHFGDGTRLSIL.